The source of this TCR beta chain is a study of shared clonotypes between healthy human individuals. On this clone itself: Its matching antigen is unknown.

CD45RO-negative cells were positively selected for CCR7, leaving out terminally differentiated effector memory CD45RA+ cells. Overall study results and limits: Among the subsets, naive ones generally showed larger estimated richness than memory ones. Generation of non-shared clonotypes was less probable than generation of clonotypes shared by all four donors.

Data came from immunoSEQ multiplex PCR; TCRdb stores just in-frame clones and leaves some out. Here the sample spans roughly 650,000 clones, roughly 96% being singletons. The TCR comes from a woman aged 30 to 39 in good health. The sequencing sample was made of naive CD8+ T cells sorted from blood.

CDR3 sequence reads: CASSDLGTTGSAMGQFF. The CDR3 DNA reads as TGTGCCAGCAGTGACCTAGGGACAACCGGGTCAGCAATGGGGCAGTTCTTC. The V gene is TRBV6-1, the J gene TRBJ2-1; D is perhaps TRBD1 (6 bases). There are 17 residues in the CDR3. Looked up from germline, CDR1 is MNHNS and CDR2 is SASEGT. The ends were cut back, 3 bases at V and 12 bases at J, with 27 bases in the middle.